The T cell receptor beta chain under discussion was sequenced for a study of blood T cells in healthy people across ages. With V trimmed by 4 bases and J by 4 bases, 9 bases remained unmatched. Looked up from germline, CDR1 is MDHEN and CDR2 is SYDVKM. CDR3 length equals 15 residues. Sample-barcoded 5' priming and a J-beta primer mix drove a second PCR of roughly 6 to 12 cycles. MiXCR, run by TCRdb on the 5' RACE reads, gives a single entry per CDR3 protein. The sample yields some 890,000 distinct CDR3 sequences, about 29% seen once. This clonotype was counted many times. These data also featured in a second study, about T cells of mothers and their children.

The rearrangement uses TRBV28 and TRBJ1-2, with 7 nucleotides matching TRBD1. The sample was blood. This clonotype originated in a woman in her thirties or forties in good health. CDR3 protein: CASSSDRAGGYGYTF. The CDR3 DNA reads TGTGCCAGCAGTTCCGACAGGGCGGGCGGCTATGGCTACACCTTC.